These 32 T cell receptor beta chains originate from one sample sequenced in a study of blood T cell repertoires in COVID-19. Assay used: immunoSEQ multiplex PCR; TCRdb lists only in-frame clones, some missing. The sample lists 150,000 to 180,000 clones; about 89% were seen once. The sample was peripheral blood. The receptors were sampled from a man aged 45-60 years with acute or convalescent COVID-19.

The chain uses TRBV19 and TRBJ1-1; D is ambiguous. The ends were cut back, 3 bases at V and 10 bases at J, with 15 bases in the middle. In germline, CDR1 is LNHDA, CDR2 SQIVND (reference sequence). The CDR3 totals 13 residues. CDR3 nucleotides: TGTGCCAGTAGTATTGTCGGGGTTGGGAGAGCTTTCTTT. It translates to CASSIVGVGRAFF.

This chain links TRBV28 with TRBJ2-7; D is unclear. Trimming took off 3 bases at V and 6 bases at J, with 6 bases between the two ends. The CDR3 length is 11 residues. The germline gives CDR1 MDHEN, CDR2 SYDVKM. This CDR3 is CASSFSSEQYF. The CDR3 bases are TGTGCCAGCAGTTTCTCTTCCGAGCAGTACTTC.

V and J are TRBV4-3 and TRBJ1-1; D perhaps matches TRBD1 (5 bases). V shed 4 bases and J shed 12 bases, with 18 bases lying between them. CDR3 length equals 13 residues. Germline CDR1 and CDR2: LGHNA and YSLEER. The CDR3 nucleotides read TGCGCCAGCAGCCTTTGGACGGGGGGTAGAACTTTCTTT. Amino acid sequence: CASSLWTGGRTFF.

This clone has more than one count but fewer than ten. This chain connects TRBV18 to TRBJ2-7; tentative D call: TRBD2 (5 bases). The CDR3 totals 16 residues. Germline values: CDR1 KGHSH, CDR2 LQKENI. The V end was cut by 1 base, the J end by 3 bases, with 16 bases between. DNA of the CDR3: TGTGCCAGCTCACCACAGGATGAGAGGGTCCTCTACGAGCAGTACGTC. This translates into CASSPQDERVLYEQYV.

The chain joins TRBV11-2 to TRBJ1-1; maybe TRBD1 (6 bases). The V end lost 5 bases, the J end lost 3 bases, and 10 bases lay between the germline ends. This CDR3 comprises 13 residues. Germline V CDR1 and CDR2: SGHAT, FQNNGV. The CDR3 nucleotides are TGTGCCAGCAGCCCACAGGGATACACTGAAGCTTTCTTT. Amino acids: CASSPQGYTEAFF. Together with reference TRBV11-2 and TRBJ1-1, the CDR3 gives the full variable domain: EAGVAQSPRYKIIEKRQSVAFWCNPISGHATLYWYQQILGQGPKLLIQFQNNGVVDDSQLPKDRFSAERLKGVDSTLKIQPAKLEDSAVYLCASSPQGYTEAFFGQGTRLTVV.

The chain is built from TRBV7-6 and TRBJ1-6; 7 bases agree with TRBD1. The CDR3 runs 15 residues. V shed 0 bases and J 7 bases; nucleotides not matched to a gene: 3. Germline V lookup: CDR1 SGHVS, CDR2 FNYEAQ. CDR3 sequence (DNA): TGTGCCAGCAGCTTAGCAACGGGACAGAATTCACCCCTCCACTTT. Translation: CASSLATGQNSPLHF.

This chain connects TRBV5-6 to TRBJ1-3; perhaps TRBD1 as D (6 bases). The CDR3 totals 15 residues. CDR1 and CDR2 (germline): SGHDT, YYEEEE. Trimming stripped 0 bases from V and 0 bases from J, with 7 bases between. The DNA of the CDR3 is TGTGCCAGCAGCTTGGACAGGGTCTCTGGAAACACCATATATTTT. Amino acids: CASSLDRVSGNTIYF.

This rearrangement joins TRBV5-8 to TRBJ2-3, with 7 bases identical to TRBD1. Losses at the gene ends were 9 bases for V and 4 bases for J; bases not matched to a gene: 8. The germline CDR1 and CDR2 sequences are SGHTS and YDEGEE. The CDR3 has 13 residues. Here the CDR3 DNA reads TGTGCCACCCGTGCGACAGGGCCAGATACGCAGTATTTT. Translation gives CATRATGPDTQYF.

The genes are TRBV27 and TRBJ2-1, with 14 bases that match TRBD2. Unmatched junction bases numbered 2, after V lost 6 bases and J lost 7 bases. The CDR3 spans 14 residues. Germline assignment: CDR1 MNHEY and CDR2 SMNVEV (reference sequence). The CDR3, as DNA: TGTGCCAGCAGGGGACTAGCGGGGGATAATGAGCAGTTCTTC. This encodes CASRGLAGDNEQFF.

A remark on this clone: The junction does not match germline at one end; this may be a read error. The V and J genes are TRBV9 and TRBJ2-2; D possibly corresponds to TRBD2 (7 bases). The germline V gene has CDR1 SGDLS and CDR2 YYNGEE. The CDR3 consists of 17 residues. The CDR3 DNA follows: TGCGCCCGCAGCCGGACCGGTGTGGGGGGGGCCACCGGGGAGCTGTTTTTT. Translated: CARSRTGVGGATGELFF.

The DNA of the CDR3 is TGTGCCAGCACCCCCCCTTATCACAGGGACATGAACACTGAAGCTTTCTTT. Amino acid sequence: CASTPPYHRDMNTEAFF. This sequence joins TRBV27 and TRBJ1-1; tentatively, D is TRBD1 (6 bases). The CDR3 runs 17 residues. Deletions cut 7 bases from V and 0 bases from J, with 21 bases between. Germline CDR1 reads MNHEY; CDR2 reads SMNVEV (reference sequence).

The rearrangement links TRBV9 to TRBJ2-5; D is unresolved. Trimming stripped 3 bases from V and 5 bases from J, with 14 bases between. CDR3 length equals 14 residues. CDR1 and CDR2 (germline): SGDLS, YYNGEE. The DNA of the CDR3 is TGTGCCAGCAGCGCCCCAGATCCCGCCGAGACCCAGTACTTC. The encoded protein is CASSAPDPAETQYF.

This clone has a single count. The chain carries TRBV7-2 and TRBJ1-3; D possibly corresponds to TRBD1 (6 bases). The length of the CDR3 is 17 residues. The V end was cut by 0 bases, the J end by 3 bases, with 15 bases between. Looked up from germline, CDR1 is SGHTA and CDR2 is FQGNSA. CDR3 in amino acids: CASSLAPLGGHGNTIYF. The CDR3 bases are TGTGCCAGCAGCTTAGCCCCCTTGGGGGGGCATGGAAACACCATATATTTT.

CDR3 region: CATSDMTGGSLNEQFF. In DNA, the CDR3 is TGTGCCACCAGTGACATGACAGGGGGCTCGCTCAATGAGCAGTTCTTC. The chain combines TRBV24-1 with TRBJ2-1, with 10 bases aligning to TRBD1. Germline lookup yields CDR1 KGHDR and CDR2 SFDVKD. V dropped 4 bases and J dropped 6; count of bases not matched to a gene: 8. The CDR3 consists of 16 residues.

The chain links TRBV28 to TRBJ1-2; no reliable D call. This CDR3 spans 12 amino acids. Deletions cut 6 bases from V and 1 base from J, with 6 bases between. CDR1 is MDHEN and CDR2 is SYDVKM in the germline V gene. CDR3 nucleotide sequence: TGTGCCAGCAGCGCTAATAACTATGGCTACACCTTC. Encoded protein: CASSANNYGYTF.

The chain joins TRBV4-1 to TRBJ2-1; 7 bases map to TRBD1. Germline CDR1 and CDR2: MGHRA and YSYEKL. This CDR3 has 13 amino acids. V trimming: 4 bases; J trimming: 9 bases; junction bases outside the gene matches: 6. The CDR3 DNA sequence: TGCGCCAGCAGCCCGACAGGGCTGGGTGAGCAGTTCTTC. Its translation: CASSPTGLGEQFF.

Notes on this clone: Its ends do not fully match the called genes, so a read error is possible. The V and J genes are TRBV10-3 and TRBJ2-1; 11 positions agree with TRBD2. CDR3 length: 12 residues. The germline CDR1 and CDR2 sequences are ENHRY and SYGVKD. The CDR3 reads CAISPTSGREIF. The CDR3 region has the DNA TGTGCCATCAGTCCCACTAGCGGGAGAGAGATCTTC.

CDR3 region: CASSALGDQETQYF. Written as DNA, the CDR3 is TGTGCCAGCAGTGCCTTGGGAGACCAAGAGACCCAGTACTTC. The chain joins TRBV27 to TRBJ2-5; a possible D gene is TRBD2 (5 bases). Per germline, CDR1 MNHEY and CDR2 SMNVEV (reference sequence). Deletions cut 5 bases from V and 0 bases from J, with 10 bases between. The CDR3 covers 14 residues.

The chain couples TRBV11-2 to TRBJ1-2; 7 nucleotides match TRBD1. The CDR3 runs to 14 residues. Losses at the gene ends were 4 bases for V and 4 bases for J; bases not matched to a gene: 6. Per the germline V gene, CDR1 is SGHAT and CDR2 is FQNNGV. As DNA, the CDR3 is TGTGCCAGCAGCTCCTCCGACAGGGTCTATGGCTACACCTTC. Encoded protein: CASSSSDRVYGYTF.

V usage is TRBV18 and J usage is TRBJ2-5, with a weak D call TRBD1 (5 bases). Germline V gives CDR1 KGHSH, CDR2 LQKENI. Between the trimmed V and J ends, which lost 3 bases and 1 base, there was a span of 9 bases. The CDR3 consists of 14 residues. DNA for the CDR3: TGTGCCAGCTCACCTGGACATGTCCAAGAGACCCAGTACTTC. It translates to CASSPGHVQETQYF.

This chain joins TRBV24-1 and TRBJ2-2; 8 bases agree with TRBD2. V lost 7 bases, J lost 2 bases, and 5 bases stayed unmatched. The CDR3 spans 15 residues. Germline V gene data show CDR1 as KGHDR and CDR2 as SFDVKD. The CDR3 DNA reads TGTGCCACCAGCCCAGCGGGGGCCAACACCGGGGAGCTGTTTTTT. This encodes CATSPAGANTGELFF.

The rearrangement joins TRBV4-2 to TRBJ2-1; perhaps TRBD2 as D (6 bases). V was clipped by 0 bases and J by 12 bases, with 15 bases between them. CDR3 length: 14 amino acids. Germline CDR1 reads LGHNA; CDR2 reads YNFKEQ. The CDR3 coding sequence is TGTGCCAGCAGCCAAGATAGAAGGACTAAGGTGCAGTTCTTC. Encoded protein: CASSQDRRTKVQFF.

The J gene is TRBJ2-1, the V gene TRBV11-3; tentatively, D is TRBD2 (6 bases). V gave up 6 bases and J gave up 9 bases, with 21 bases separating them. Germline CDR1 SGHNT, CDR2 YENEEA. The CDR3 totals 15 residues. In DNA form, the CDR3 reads TGTGCCAGCAGTTTGGGGAGCCGAGCCGGGGGTGAGCAGTTCTTC. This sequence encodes CASSLGSRAGGEQFF.

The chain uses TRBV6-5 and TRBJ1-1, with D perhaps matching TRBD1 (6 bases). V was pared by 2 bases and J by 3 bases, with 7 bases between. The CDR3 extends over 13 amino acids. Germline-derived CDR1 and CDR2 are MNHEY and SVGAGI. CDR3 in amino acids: CASSYGQHTEAFF. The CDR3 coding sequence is TGTGCCAGCAGTTACGGACAGCACACTGAAGCTTTCTTT.

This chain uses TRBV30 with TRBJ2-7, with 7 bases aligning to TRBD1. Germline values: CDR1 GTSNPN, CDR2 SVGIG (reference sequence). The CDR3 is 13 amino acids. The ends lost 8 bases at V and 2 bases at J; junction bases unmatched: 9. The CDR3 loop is CAGETGNTYEQYF. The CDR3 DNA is TGTGCCGGTGAGACAGGGAATACCTACGAGCAGTACTTC.

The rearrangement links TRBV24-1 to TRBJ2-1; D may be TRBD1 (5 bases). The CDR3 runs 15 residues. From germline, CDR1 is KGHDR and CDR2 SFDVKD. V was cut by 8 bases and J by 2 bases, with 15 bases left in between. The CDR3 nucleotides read TGTGCCACCACAAAAACAGGTGATGCCTACAATGAGCAGTTCTTC. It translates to CATTKTGDAYNEQFF.

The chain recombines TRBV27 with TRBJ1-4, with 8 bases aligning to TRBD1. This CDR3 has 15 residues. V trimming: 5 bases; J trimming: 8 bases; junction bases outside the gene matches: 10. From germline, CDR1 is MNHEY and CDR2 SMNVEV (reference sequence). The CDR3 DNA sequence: TGTGCCAGCAGTCTCCACAGGGGGGGCCGGGAAAAACTGTTTTTT. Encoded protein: CASSLHRGGREKLFF. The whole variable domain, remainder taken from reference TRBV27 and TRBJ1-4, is EAQVTQNPRYLITVTGKKLTVTCSQNMNHEYMSWYRQDPGLGLRQIYYSMNVEVTDKGDVPEGYKVSRKEKRNFPLILESPSPNQTSLYFCASSLHRGGREKLFFGSGTQLSVL.

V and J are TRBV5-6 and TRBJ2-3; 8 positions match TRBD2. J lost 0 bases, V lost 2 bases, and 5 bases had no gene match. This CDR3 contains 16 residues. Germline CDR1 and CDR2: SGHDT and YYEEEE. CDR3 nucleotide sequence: TGTGCCAGCAGCTTACGAACTAGCGGTAGCACAGATACGCAGTATTTT. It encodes CASSLRTSGSTDTQYF.

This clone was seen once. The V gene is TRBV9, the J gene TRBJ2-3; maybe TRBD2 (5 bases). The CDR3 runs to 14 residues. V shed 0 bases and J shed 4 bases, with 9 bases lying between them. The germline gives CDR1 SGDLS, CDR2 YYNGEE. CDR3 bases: TGTGCCAGCAGCGTAGAGGACTCATCAGATACGCAGTATTTT. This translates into CASSVEDSSDTQYF. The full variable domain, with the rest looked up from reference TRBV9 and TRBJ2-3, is DSGVTQTPKHLITATGQRVTLRCSPRSGDLSVYWYQQSLDQGLQFLIQYYNGEERAKGNILERFSAQQFPDLHSELNLSSLELGDSALYFCASSVEDSSDTQYFGPGTRLTVL.

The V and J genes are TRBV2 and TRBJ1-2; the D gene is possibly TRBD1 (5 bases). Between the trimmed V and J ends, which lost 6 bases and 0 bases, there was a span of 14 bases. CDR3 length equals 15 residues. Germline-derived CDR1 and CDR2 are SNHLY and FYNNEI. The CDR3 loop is CASSQIQGTNYGYTF. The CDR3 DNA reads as TGTGCCAGCAGCCAAATTCAGGGAACTAACTATGGCTACACCTTC.

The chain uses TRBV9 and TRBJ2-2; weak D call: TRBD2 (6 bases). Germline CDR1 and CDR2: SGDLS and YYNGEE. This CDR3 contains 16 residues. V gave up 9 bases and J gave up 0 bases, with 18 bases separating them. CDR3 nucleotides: TGTGCCACCTCGCGGGGCAGGGTGTCGAACACCGGGGAGCTGTTTTTT. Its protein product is CATSRGRVSNTGELFF. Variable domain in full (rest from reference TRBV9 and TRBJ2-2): DSGVTQTPKHLITATGQRVTLRCSPRSGDLSVYWYQQSLDQGLQFLIQYYNGEERAKGNILERFSAQQFPDLHSELNLSSLELGDSALYFCATSRGRVSNTGELFFGEGSRLTVL.

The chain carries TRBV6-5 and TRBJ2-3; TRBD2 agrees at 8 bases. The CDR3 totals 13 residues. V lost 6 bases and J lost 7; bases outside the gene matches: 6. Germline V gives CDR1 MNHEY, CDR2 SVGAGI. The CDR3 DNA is TGTGCCAGCAGCCCGGGGGGGCCCAATACGCAGTATTTT. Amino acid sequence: CASSPGGPNTQYF.